This entry describes one TCR beta chain. The method was immunoSEQ multiplex PCR; TCRdb's version includes in-frame clones alone and lacks a portion of them. Of roughly 350,000 clones in the sample, roughly 84% are singletons; the top ten hold around 3.5%. This CDR3 contains 16 residues. V was clipped by 3 bases and J by 0 bases, with 10 bases between them. Germline assignment: CDR1 SGDLS and CDR2 YYNGEE. Treatment described: 15 to 20 received Ad26.COV2.S at low or high dose, single or two shots; 5 received placebo; per-sample allocation not given. All samples were drawn on day 63, counting from the first vaccine or placebo injection. This sample is part of a study of Ad26.COV2.S vaccination and SARS-CoV-2 variants.

Here the sequenced sample was peripheral blood, taken in a trial of Ad26.COV2.S vaccine versus placebo. The source is a person aged 18-65 years who received the Ad26.COV2.S COVID-19 vaccine or a placebo. This sequence joins TRBV9 and TRBJ1-6; no clear D gene. The CDR3 loop reads CASSGQASSYNSPLHF. The CDR3 region has the DNA TGTGCCAGCAGCGGACAAGCGAGCTCCTATAATTCACCCCTCCACTTT.